Here is one TCR beta chain with its context. Its cognate antigen is unknown. These data originate in a study of T cell repertoires in cytomegalovirus infection. Study-wide results and limits: The response measured ex vivo was dominated by TCR beta clonotypes (HLA-C-restricted and CMV-specific).

Germline V gene data show CDR1 as MNHEY and CDR2 as SVGEGT. This CDR3 has 14 residues. Deletions cut 6 bases from V and 0 bases from J, with 9 bases between. TCRdb itself ran the reads through MiXCR, one entry per CDR3 protein. The sample lists approximately 97,000 distinct CDR3 sequences, 15% to 20% seen once, with approximately 8% in the top ten. The V gene is TRBV6-2 or TRBV6-3, the J gene TRBJ1-5, with no clear D. Sequenced material: PBMCs. This receptor was obtained from a human donor in good health (CMV status not recorded). Some clones in this sample may be carry-over from other donors' samples. CDR3 residues: CASSYEGSNQPQHF. Written as DNA, the CDR3 is TGTGCCAGCAGCTATGAGGGTAGCAATCAGCCCCAGCATTTT.